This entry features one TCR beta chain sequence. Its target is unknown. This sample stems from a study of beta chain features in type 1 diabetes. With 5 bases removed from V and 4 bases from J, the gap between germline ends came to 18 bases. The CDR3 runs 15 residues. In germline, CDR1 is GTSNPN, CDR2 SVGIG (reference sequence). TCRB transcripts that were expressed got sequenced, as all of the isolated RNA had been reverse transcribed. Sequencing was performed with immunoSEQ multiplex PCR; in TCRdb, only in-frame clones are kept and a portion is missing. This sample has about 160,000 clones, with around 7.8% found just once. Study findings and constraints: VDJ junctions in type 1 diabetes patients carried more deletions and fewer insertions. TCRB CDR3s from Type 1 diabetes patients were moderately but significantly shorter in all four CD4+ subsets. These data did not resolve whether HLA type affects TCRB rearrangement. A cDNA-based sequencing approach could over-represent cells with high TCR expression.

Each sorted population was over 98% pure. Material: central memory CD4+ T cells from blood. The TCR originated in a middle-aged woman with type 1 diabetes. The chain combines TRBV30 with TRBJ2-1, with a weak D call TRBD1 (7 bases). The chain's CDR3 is CAWQEGATIYNEQFF. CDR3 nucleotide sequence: TGTGCCTGGCAGGAGGGGGCTACGATTTACAATGAGCAGTTCTTC.